The rows below give T cell receptor beta chains drawn from one sample of a study of post-analysis software for immune sequencing data. MiXCR, run by TCRdb on the PCR reads, gives a single entry per CDR3 protein. The sample lists roughly 580,000 distinct CDR3 sequences, about 44% occurring once. The sequenced sample consisted of blood. The source is a girl between 5 and 17 years old with multiple sclerosis. Both conserved end residues are part of each CDR3. The order of the fields is V gene, clone size, J gene, D gene, CDR3 DNA, CDR3 protein. The D gene is left open where the match is weak. Only some rows state a clone size, as once, few, many or a class for expanded clones.

TRBV10-2	NA	TRBJ1-1	TRBD1	TGCGCCAGCAGTTCGACAGGGAGGGGGTACACTGAAGCTTTCTTT	CASSSTGRGYTEAFF
TRBV5-1	NA	TRBJ1-5	NA	TGCGCCAGCAGCTTGGCCCAGGGTCCGAGTCAGCCCCAGCATTTT	CASSLAQGPSQPQHF
TRBV5-6	NA	TRBJ2-1	TRBD1	TGTGCCAGCAGCTCGGACAGGATTGAGCAGTTCTTC	CASSSDRIEQFF
TRBV7-2	NA	TRBJ2-1	TRBD2	TGTGCCAGCAGCTCGACTAGCGGAAGAGTTAGTGAGCAGTTCTTC	CASSSTSGRVSEQFF
TRBV11-2	few	TRBJ2-7	NA	TGTGCCAGCAGCTCGTCCGGAGGGAGGACCCACGAGCAGTACTTC	CASSSSGGRTHEQYF
TRBV6-4	NA	TRBJ2-1	TRBD2	TGTGCCAGCAGTGGAGGGACTAGCGGGGGGGCGAATGATGAGCAGTTCTTC	CASSGGTSGGANDEQFF
TRBV24-1	few	TRBJ2-5	TRBD2	TGTGCCACCAGTGGCGAAGCGGGAGACGAGGAGACCCAGTACTTC	CATSGEAGDEETQYF
TRBV30	few	TRBJ2-5	NA	TGTGCCTGGAACCCCCGTCGGGGACCCCAAGAGACCCAGTACTTC	CAWNPRRGPQETQYF
TRBV10-3	NA	TRBJ1-3	NA	TGTGCCATCAGATGGGCGGGACGCTCTGGAAACACCATATATTTT	CAIRWAGRSGNTIYF
TRBV10-3	few	TRBJ1-1	NA	TGTGCCATCAGTGAAACGGAGAACACTGAAGCTTTCTTT	CAISETENTEAFF
TRBV10-3	few	TRBJ1-1	NA	TGTGCCACTCAGGAGGGAATGAACACTGAAGCTTTCTTT	CATQEGMNTEAFF
TRBV9	NA	TRBJ2-7	TRBD2	TGTGCCAGCAGCGCCTCGAGGGTAGCGGGGGGCGAGCAGTACTTC	CASSASRVAGGEQYF
TRBV7-9	NA	TRBJ2-1	NA	TGTGCCAGCAGCTTAGGCGTGGAAGTAAATGAGCAGTTCTTC	CASSLGVEVNEQFF
TRBV4-1	few	TRBJ2-7	TRBD2	TGCGCCAGCAGCCAAGATGGAGCGGGGGATACTCCGAGGTACTTC	CASSQDGAGDTPRYF
TRBV5-1	few	TRBJ2-7	NA	TGCGCCAGCACCCGAGACAGCGGCGAGCAGTACTTC	CASTRDSGEQYF
TRBV27	NA	TRBJ2-1	NA	TGTGCCAGCAGTTTAAACTACAGGGATACCGATGAGCAGTTCTTC	CASSLNYRDTDEQFF
TRBV15	once	TRBJ1-4	TRBD1	TGTGCCACCAGCAGAGATATTTGGGACAGCAAAAATGAAAAACTGTTTTTT	CATSRDIWDSKNEKLFF
TRBV6-6	NA	TRBJ2-7	TRBD1	TGTGCCAGCAGTTTGGACAGGGACGGCGAGCAGTACTTC	CASSLDRDGEQYF
TRBV7-9	few	TRBJ2-5	NA	TGTGCCAGCAGCTTAGGCGGGGCCTACCAAGAGACCCAGTACTTC	CASSLGGAYQETQYF
TRBV7-2	NA	TRBJ2-3	NA	TGTGCCAGCAGCTCCCTATCACCCTATACGCAGTATTTT	CASSSLSPYTQYF
TRBV13	NA	TRBJ2-4	NA	TGTGCCAGCAGCTTAGGCCCTGGCCATTCTCCTACGAAGCAGTACTTC	CASSLGPGHSPTKQYF
TRBV7-2	few	TRBJ2-7	NA	TGTGCCAGCAGCTTAGGATTCCGGGGCTCCTACGAGCAGTACTTC	CASSLGFRGSYEQYF